A selection of T cell receptor beta chains follows, all from one sample in a study of shared clonotypes between healthy human individuals. TCRdb's table, derived via immunoSEQ multiplex PCR, lists solely in-frame clones and lacks some. Among roughly 480,000 clones, approximately 79% were seen once, and the ten largest hold approximately 12%. Sequenced sample: PBMCs. The receptors were sampled from a woman in her 40s in good health. Some clones in this sample may be carry-over from other donors' samples. CDR3s leave out the opening cysteine and the closing phenylalanine or tryptophan. A D gene is named only where the DNA matches it firmly.

V gene	J gene	D gene	CDR3 length	CDR3 protein
TRBV9	TRBJ2-3	TRBD2	14	ASSAPTSGAFGTQY
TRBV5-1	TRBJ1-3	TRBD1	12	ASSLGTARNTIY
TRBV9	TRBJ2-7	TRBD1	14	ASSPVGQGATYEQY
TRBV14	TRBJ2-1	TRBD1	14	ASSQLLEQGYNEQF
TRBV27	TRBJ2-7	TRBD1	13	ASSFGTGVLHEQY
TRBV27	TRBJ1-5	.	10	ATRWGNQPQH
TRBV10-2	TRBJ2-1	TRBD2	14	ASSVGTSSWGNEQF
TRBV2	TRBJ2-5	TRBD2	12	ASVPGRAGETQY
TRBV5-4	TRBJ2-1	.	9	ASSWGNEQF
TRBV7-6	TRBJ1-1	TRBD1	11	ASSLGRDSEAF
TRBV2	TRBJ2-7	.	11	ASSPDYLYEQY
TRBV4-3	TRBJ1-2	.	11	ASSQEGTYGYT
TRBV4-1	TRBJ2-5	.	12	ASSQGPQRETQY
TRBV7-9	TRBJ1-1	.	12	ASSLVGGNTEAF
TRBV9	TRBJ2-5	TRBD1	13	ASSVGQGAWETQY
TRBV10-1	TRBJ2-3	TRBD2	15	ASSESGLADSTDTQY
TRBV5-1	TRBJ2-2	.	15	ASSLRGLAGNTGELF
TRBV7-9	TRBJ1-2	.	13	ASSSLLQGNYGYT
TRBV2	TRBJ1-1	.	11	ASSVDMNTEAF